The present entry profiles one T cell receptor (beta chain) with its context. CDR3 size: 14 residues. V was clipped by 2 bases and J by 5 bases, with 11 bases between them. Per germline, CDR1 MNHEY and CDR2 SMNVEV (reference sequence). Time point: late/post reinfection, 12 to 24 weeks after detection. TCR sequencing was done directly ex vivo on sorted cells, without expansion in vitro. Donors were people who inject drugs in the Montreal HEPCO cohort. Control naive CD8 T cells came from a couple of donors at all three reinfection time points. The sample originates from a study of memory CD8 T cells in hepatitis C reinfection. Study overall: After reinfection, a couple of primary-infection resolvers became chronically infected. Late/post reinfection sampling occurred 12 to 24 weeks after detected reinfection.

The method was immunoSEQ multiplex PCR; TCRdb's version includes in-frame clones alone and lacks a portion of them. This table has some 44,000 clones, about 91% appearing once. Specimen: naive CD8+ T cells sorted from blood. The clonotype originates from a young man with hepatitis C virus infection. The chain has TRBV27 and TRBJ2-3, with D uncertain. This chain's CDR3 is CASSLAARLDTQYF. CDR3 coding DNA: TGTGCCAGCAGTTTAGCCGCCCGACTAGATACGCAGTATTTT.